This entry is about one T cell receptor beta chain. The entry originates in a study of blood T cell repertoires in COVID-19. For the study at large: Samples came from the United States, Italy and Spain, spanning acute and convalescent COVID-19.

The germline gives CDR1 SGHKS, CDR2 YYEKEE (reference sequence). The V and J ends lost 2 bases and 9 bases respectively, with 18 bases between them. The CDR3 loop spans 15 amino acids. Original handling: By means of reference gene primer amplification, nucleated cell counts were estimated. Profiled with immunoSEQ multiplex PCR; TCRdb holds only in-frame clones, not every one. The V and J calls and clone size were taken over from that table, and D and trimming were inferred from the DNA. Of 250,000 to 350,000 clones in the sample, 83% were seen once. The sequenced sample consisted of peripheral blood. This TCR was sampled from a woman in her 50s with acute or convalescent COVID-19. The V call is TRBV5-5, the J call TRBJ2-1; D ambiguous. The CDR3 region has the DNA TGTGCCAGCAGCTTAGTTTTAGTCTCGTACCTTGAGCAGTTCTTC. Protein product: CASSLVLVSYLEQFF.